This T cell receptor (beta chain) was observed in a study of regulatory T cells in long-lasting Graves disease (dated by TCRdb to 2020 to 2023). Background on the whole study: Persistent Graves' disease was defined as persistently positive TSH receptor autoantibodies together with antithyroid drug treatment for over 5 years. Peripheral blood TCR sequencing and RNA sequencing compared persistent Graves' disease patients with newly diagnosed Graves' disease patients. The study was conducted in China and was registered as a clinical trial. TCR sequencing covered some 13 persistent and approximately 20 newly diagnosed Graves' disease patients, some 33 samples in total. In the clinical cohort, patients with persistent Graves' disease had used antithyroid drugs for an average of around ten years.

The time point label corresponds to: persistent/refractory GD, antithyroid drugs over 5 years with positive TRAb. RNA was extracted from PBMCs in TRIzol for both TCR sequencing and RNA sequencing. The diagnosis of Graves' disease was made according to American Thyroid Association guidelines. Recruitment of patients was carried out at an endocrinology department in Xi'an, China. Each patient gave approximately 10 milliliters of peripheral blood, collected in an EDTA anticoagulant tube. PBMCs were isolated by Ficoll Paque Plus density gradient separation without further T cell sorting. RNA quality was checked with an Agilent 2100 Bioanalyzer and agarose gel, and concentration with a NanoDrop 2000. Libraries came from multiplex PCR. Sequenced on an Illumina HiSeq 4000. TCR beta libraries were built with iRepertoire HTBI primers and Arm-PCR amplification of CDR3 regions. PCR products were gel purified before sequencing. Regarding the original processing steps: A total of some 65 TRBV and some 15 TRBJ segments were identified across samples and were used for gene usage analysis of CDR3 amino acid clonotypes. COPE and FqMerger were used to merge the filtered high-quality paired reads into contigs. Contigs were aligned with BLAST to IMGT TRBV, TRBD and TRBJ reference genes, and CDR3 was defined per IMGT. Highly expanded clones were defined as clonotypes with a frequency above 0.1%. Repertoire diversity was measured by Shannon entropy, and V-J evenness by the Gini coefficient. Clonotypes shared by more than one individual were considered public. The public reads were run again by TCRdb, first through fastp at Q25 and then through MiXCR, and only productive beta chains were kept. Each CDR3 protein appears once, grouped with its most common genes and DNA. The V and J calls reflect TCRdb's pipeline rather than the authors' work. The sample table contains about 460,000 distinct CDR3 sequences; only one count was recorded for approximately 22% of them. The ten biggest clones cover under 15% of the sample.

What the work shows at the level of the full study, not this receptor alone: Compared with newly diagnosed patients, persistent Graves' disease patients had lower TCR Shannon entropy and fewer highly expanded clones, which suggests clonal expansion. As a limitation, the authors acknowledged that the small sample size may reduce accuracy. More public clonotypes were shared among persistent patients (approximately 3,000) than among newly diagnosed patients (more than 900). Because the primary lesion, thyroid tissue, could not be accessed, the study looked at peripheral blood alone. Preferential use of TRBV28, TRBJ1-2 and TRBJ2-5 was observed in persistent disease, whereas TRBV20-1 and TRBJ2-1 were favored in newly diagnosed disease. Sequencing and analysis were restricted to the TCR beta chain.

On this clonotype itself: The target of this receptor is not known. It has no much larger one-base neighbor in the sample; base qualities were not kept.

At the junction V is shortened by 0 bases and J by 1 base; bases outside the gene matches: 2. Its CDR3 holds 14 amino acids, cysteine through phenylalanine. The kept DNA is CDR3 alone, 42 bases in frame from the first base. Sequences GTSNPN (CDR1) and SVGIG (CDR2) are obtained from the germline V gene (reference sequence). This sequence uses TRBV30 and TRBJ2-5; 7 bases in the middle match TRBD2. The specimen was peripheral blood mononuclear cells (PBMCs), collected when the disease was refractory, from a patient treated with antithyroid drugs. The TCR comes from a female donor with Graves disease. The DNA sequence is as follows: TGTGCCTGGAGTGTACGGGGGGTCCAAGAGACCCAGTACTTC. The encoded protein is CAWSVRGVQETQYF.